This is a list of T cell receptor beta chains from one sample in a study of blood T cell repertoires in COVID-19. The method was immunoSEQ multiplex PCR; TCRdb's version includes in-frame clones alone and lacks a portion of them. Seen here are about 180,000 clones, roughly 88% observed once, and the top ten hold about a tenth. The sequenced sample consisted of peripheral blood. All receptors come from a human donor with active or convalescent COVID-19. The donor label of this sample is uncertain. The CDR3 runs from the conserved cysteine through the conserved F or W. The order of the fields is D gene, J gene, V gene, clone size, CDR3 DNA, CDR3 protein. A D gene is named only where the DNA matches it firmly. Size is stated for part of the rows, as once, few or many counts, or as a class when the clone is expanded.

TRBD1 TRBJ2-3 TRBV7-6 NA TGTGCCAGCAGCTCGTCTCGGACAGGGGGCGCGGATACGCAGTATTTT CASSSSRTGGADTQYF
NA TRBJ2-7 TRBV28 NA TGTGCCAGCAGCCTCCAGGGCTACGAGCAGTACTTC CASSLQGYEQYF
NA TRBJ2-7 TRBV4-1 few TGCGCCAGCAGCCCTCTCGGAGTTTACGAGCAGTACTTC CASSPLGVYEQYF
NA TRBJ2-3 TRBV2 NA TGTGCCAGCAGTGAAGGCTCTAGCAGTTCGACAGATACGCAGTATTTT CASSEGSSSSTDTQYF
NA TRBJ2-2 TRBV21-1 NA TGTGCCAGCAGCAAAGCAACAAAGGACAGGGGGACCGGGGAGCTGTTTTTT CASSKATKDRGTGELFF
NA TRBJ1-2 TRBV14 NA TGTGCCAGCAGCCTCCGAATCGGTTCTGGCTACACCTTC CASSLRIGSGYTF
NA TRBJ1-2 TRBV3-1/TRBV3-2 NA TGTGCCAGCAGCCATGGTGACAGCGACTATGGCTACACCTTC CASSHGDSDYGYTF
NA TRBJ2-2 TRBV11-3 NA TGTGCCAGCAGCTTACGGGGTGGGGAGCTGTTTTTT CASSLRGGELFF
TRBD1 TRBJ2-1 TRBV7-3 once TGTGCCAGCAGCGTGGACAGGACCCCCTACAATGAGCAGTTCTTC CASSVDRTPYNEQFF
NA TRBJ1-3 TRBV19 NA TGTGCCAGTACTAGACAGGCAAACTCTGGAAACACCATATATTTT CASTRQANSGNTIYF
TRBD1 TRBJ1-2 TRBV6-5 NA TGTGCCAGCAGTTACTCGGCACAGGGGGAAGGCTACACCTTC CASSYSAQGEGYTF
NA TRBJ1-2 TRBV14 NA TGTGCCAGCAGCCAAGGACAAACTTATGGCTACACCTTC CASSQGQTYGYTF
NA TRBJ2-7 TRBV19 NA TGTGCCAGTAGTATGCAGGTTTACTACGAGCAGTACTTC CASSMQVYYEQYF
NA TRBJ2-3 TRBV25-1 NA TGTGCCAGCAGTGGGACTTCTAGCAGCCCCAGCACAGATACGCAGTATTTT CASSGTSSSPSTDTQYF
NA TRBJ1-1 TRBV7-3 NA TGTGCCAGCAGCTTAACTCAGGGGAACACTGAAGCTTTCTTT CASSLTQGNTEAFF
NA TRBJ1-6 TRBV20-1 NA TGCAGTGCTAGTGCAAGGGGGTCCTATAATTCACCCCTCCACTTT CSASARGSYNSPLHF
TRBD2 TRBJ2-2 TRBV9 NA TGTGCCAGCAGCGCACGGGAGGGGACTCCCGTGAACACCGGGGAGCTGTTTTTT CASSAREGTPVNTGELFF